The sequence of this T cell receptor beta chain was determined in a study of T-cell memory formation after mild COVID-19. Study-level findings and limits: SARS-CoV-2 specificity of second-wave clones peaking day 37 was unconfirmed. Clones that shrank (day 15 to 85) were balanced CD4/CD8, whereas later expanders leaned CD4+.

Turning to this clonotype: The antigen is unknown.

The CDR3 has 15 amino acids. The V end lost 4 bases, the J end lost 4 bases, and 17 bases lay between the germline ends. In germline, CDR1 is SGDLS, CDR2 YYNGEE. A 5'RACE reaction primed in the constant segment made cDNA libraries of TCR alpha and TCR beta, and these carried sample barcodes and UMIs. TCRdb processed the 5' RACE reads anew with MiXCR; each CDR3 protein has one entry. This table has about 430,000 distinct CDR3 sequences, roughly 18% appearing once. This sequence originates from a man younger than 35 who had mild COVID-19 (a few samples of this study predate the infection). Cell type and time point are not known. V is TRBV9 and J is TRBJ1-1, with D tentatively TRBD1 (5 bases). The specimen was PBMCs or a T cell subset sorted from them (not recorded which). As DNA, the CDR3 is TGTGCCAGCAGCTCTGAACCGGGGCCGGGCACTGAAGCTTTCTTT. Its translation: CASSSEPGPGTEAFF. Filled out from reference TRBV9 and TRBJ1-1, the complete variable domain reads DSGVTQTPKHLITATGQRVTLRCSPRSGDLSVYWYQQSLDQGLQFLIQYYNGEERAKGNILERFSAQQFPDLHSELNLSSLELGDSALYFCASSSEPGPGTEAFFGQGTRLTVV.